The T cell receptor beta chain described here comes from a study of T cells in Graves' hyperthyroidism and ophthalmopathy. Amplification of TCR beta CDR3 regions was performed using RNA transcripts as template. In the first-round RT-PCR of the TCR CDR3, the HTBI primer set was used. Using its own MiXCR run on the multiplex PCR reads, TCRdb lists one record per CDR3 protein. Found here are about 400,000 distinct CDR3 sequences, 15% to 18% of them singletons; the top ten hold around 7%. The V gene lost 4 bases and the J gene lost 6 bases, with 19 bases spanning the gap. Germline CDR1 and CDR2: LGHNA and YNFKEQ. CDR3 length equals 17 residues.

The chain links TRBV4-2 to TRBJ1-6; D is unclear. The sequencing sample was made of blood. The receptor was derived from a woman between 18 and 29 years old with Graves' hyperthyroidism. The CDR3 nucleotides read TGTGCCAGCAGCCTCGTGCGGGGTTTCATAGTTAATTCACCCCTCCACTTT. Residues: CASSLVRGFIVNSPLHF.